This record looks at one T cell receptor beta chain sequence and its context. As yet, its antigen is unknown. This table comes from immunoSEQ multiplex PCR, and its TCRdb copy is limited to in-frame clones, with some not included. This sample has tens of thousands of clones, with roughly 90% found just once. These data originate in a study of OX40 agonist ivuxolimab in advanced cancers. Study-level information: As their treatment, patients were administered ivuxolimab, an agonistic anti-OX40 (CD134) antibody. Partial responses were achieved by three patients: one hepatocellular carcinoma, two cutaneous melanoma. Points from the study as a whole: CD8+ T cells showed, on average, more clonal expansion than CD4+ cells.

The specimen was CD4+ or CD8+ T cells sorted from blood, collected in a trial of the OX40 agonist ivuxolimab. The source is an adult with an advanced solid tumor such as melanoma, head and neck, liver or kidney cancer.

The CDR3: CASSQEGGNQPQHF. CDR3 coding DNA: TGTGCCAGCAGCCAAGAGGGTGGGAATCAGCCCCAGCATTTT. This sequence joins TRBV4-2 and TRBJ1-5, with D hard to call. Per the germline V gene, CDR1 is LGHNA and CDR2 is YNFKEQ. The CDR3 is made up of 14 amino acids. The V and J ends lost 0 bases and 4 bases respectively, with 7 bases between them.